The 2 T cell receptor beta chains given below trace back to one sample, sequenced in a study of blood T cells in healthy people across ages. The use of a sample-barcoded 5' primer and a J-beta primer mix characterized a second PCR of roughly 6 to 11 cycles. Using its own MiXCR run on the 5' RACE reads, TCRdb lists one record per CDR3 protein. The sample yields about 670,000 distinct CDR3 sequences, roughly 41% seen once. The specimen was blood. These receptors were collected from an older man in good health.

This clonotype is a singleton in its sample. The chain links TRBV7-6 to TRBJ2-3; D not resolved. The V end was cut by 0 bases, the J end by 1 base, with 14 bases between. Germline V gene data show CDR1 as SGHVS and CDR2 as FNYEAQ. The CDR3 is made up of 17 amino acids. DNA of the CDR3: TGTGCCAGCAGCTTAGCTCCGGGTGGTCAGGGCACAGATACGCAGTATTTT. This encodes CASSLAPGGQGTDTQYF.

Remarks on this clonotype: No DNA is shown, since the ends of the CDR3 on it are uncertain; the CDR3 is the one TCRdb lists. The chain employs TRBV5-1 and TRBJ2-7; TRBD1 is the table's D call, not checked against the DNA. Germline-derived CDR1 and CDR2 are SGHRS and YFSETQ. The CDR3 numbers 15 amino acids, ends counted. The CDR3 protein is CASSDVGSGAYERYF.